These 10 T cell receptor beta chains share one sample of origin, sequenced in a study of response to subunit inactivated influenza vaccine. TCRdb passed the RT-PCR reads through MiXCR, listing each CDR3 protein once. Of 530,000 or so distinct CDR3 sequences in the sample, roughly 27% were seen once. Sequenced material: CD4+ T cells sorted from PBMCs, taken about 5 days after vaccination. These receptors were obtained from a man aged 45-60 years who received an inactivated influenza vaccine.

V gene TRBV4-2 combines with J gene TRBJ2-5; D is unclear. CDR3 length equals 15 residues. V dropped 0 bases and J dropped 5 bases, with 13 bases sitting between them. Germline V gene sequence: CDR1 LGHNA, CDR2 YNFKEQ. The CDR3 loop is CASSQDISRSETQYF. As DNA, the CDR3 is TGTGCCAGCAGCCAAGATATTTCTAGATCGGAGACCCAGTACTTC.

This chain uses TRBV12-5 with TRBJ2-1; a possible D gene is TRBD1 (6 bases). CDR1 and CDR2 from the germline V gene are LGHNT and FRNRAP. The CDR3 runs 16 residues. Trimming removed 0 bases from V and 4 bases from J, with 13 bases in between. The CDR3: CASGLVDGGRYNEQFF. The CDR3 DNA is TGTGCTAGTGGTTTGGTAGATGGGGGCCGGTACAATGAGCAGTTCTTC. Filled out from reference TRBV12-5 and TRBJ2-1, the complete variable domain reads DARVTQTPRHKVTEMGQEVTMRCQPILGHNTVFWYRQTMMQGLELLAYFRNRAPLDDSGMPKDRFSAEMPDATLATLKIQPSEPRDSAVYFCASGLVDGGRYNEQFFGPGTRLTVL.

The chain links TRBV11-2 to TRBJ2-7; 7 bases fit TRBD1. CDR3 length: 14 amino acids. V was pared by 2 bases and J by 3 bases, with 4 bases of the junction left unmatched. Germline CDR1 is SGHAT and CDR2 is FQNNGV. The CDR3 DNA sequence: TGTGCCAGCAGCTTAAGTCAGGGGGTCTACGAGCAGTACTTC. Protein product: CASSLSQGVYEQYF.

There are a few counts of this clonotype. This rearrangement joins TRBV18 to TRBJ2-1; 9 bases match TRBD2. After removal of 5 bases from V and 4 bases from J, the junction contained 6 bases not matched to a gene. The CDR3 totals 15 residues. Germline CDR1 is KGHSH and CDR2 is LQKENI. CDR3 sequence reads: CASSELAGSYNEQFF. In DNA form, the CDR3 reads TGTGCCAGCTCAGAGCTAGCGGGATCTTACAATGAGCAGTTCTTC. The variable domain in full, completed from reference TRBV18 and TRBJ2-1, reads NAGVMQNPRHLVRRRGQEARLRCSPMKGHSHVYWYRQLPEEGLKFMVYLQKENIIDESGMPKERFSAEFPKEGPSILRIQQVVRGDSAAYFCASSELAGSYNEQFFGPGTRLTVL.

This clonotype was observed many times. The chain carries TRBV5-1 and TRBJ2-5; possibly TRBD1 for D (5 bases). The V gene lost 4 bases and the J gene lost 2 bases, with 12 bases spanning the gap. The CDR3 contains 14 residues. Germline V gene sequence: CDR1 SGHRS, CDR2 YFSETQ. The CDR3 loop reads CASSLGAPQETQYF. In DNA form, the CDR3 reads TGCGCCAGCAGCCTTGGGGCCCCTCAAGAGACCCAGTACTTC. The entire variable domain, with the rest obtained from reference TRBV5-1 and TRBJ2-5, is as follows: KAGVTQTPRYLIKTRGQQVTLSCSPISGHRSVSWYQQTPGQGLQFLFEYFSETQRNKGNFPGRFSGRQFSNSRSEMNVSTLELGDSALYLCASSLGAPQETQYFGPGTRLLVL.

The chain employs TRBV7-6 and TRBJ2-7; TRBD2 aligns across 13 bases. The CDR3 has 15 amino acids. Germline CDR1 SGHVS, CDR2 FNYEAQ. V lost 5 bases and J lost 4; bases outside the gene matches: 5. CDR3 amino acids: CASSRLAGGRYEQYF. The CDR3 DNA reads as TGTGCCAGCAGCCGACTAGCGGGAGGTAGATACGAGCAGTACTTC.

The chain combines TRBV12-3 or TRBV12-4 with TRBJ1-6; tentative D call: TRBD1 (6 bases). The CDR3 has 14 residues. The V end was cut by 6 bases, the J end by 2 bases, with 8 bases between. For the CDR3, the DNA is TGTGCCAGCAGAGGGGGGCCCTATAATTCACCCCTCCACTTT. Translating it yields CASRGGPYNSPLHF.

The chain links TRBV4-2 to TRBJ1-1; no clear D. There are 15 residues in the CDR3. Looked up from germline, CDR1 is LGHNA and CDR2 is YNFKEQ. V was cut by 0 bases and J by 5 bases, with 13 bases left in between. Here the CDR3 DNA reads TGTGCCAGCAGCCAAGATGGCGGGATTGGGACTGAAGCTTTCTTT. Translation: CASSQDGGIGTEAFF.

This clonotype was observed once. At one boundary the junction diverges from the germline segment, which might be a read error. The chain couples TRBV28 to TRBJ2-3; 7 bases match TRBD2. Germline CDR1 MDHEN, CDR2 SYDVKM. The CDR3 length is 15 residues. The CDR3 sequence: CDSTGLAESTDTQYF. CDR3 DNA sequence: TGTGACAGCACTGGTCTAGCGGAGAGCACAGATACGCAGTATTTT.

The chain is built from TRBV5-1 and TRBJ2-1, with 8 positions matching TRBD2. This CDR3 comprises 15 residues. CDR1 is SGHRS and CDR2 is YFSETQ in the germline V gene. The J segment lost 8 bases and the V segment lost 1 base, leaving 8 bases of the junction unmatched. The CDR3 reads CASSLKAGGWDEQFF. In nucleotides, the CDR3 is TGCGCCAGCAGCTTGAAGGCGGGAGGCTGGGATGAGCAGTTCTTC. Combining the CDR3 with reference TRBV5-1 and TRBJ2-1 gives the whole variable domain KAGVTQTPRYLIKTRGQQVTLSCSPISGHRSVSWYQQTPGQGLQFLFEYFSETQRNKGNFPGRFSGRQFSNSRSEMNVSTLELGDSALYLCASSLKAGGWDEQFFGPGTRLTVL.